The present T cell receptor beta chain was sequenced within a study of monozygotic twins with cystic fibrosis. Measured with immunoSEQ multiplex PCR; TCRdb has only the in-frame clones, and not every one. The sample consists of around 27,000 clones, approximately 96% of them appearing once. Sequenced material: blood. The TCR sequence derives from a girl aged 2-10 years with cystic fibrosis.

In DNA form, the CDR3 reads TGTGCCAGCAGTGGGACTAGCGGACAAGAGACCCAGTACTTC. Amino acid sequence: CASSGTSGQETQYF. The chain employs TRBV2 and TRBJ2-5, with 10 bases lining up with TRBD2. The trim removed 4 bases at V and 2 bases at J, leaving 1 base unmatched. The CDR3 is made up of 14 amino acids. Germline assignment: CDR1 SNHLY and CDR2 FYNNEI.